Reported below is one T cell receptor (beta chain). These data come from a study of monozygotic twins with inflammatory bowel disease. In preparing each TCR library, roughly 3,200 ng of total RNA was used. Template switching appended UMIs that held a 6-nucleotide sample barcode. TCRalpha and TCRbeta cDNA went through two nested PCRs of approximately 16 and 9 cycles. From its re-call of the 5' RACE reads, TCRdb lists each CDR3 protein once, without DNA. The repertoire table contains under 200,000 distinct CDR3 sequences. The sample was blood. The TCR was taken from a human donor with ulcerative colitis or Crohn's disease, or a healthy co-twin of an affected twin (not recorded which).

CDR3 region: CASRPGTDSYEQYF. The genes are TRBV7-2 and TRBJ2-7; TCRdb's D gene call, TRBD1, goes unchecked for lack of DNA. The CDR3 is made up of 14 amino acids. In germline, CDR1 is SGHTA, CDR2 FQGNSA. The full variable domain, rest sourced from reference TRBV7-2 and TRBJ2-7, is GAGVSQSPSNKVTEKGKDVELRCDPISGHTALYWYRQSLGQGLEFLIYFQGNSAPDKSGLPSDRFSAERTGGSVSTLTIQRTQQEDSAVYLCASRPGTDSYEQYFGPGTRLTVT.